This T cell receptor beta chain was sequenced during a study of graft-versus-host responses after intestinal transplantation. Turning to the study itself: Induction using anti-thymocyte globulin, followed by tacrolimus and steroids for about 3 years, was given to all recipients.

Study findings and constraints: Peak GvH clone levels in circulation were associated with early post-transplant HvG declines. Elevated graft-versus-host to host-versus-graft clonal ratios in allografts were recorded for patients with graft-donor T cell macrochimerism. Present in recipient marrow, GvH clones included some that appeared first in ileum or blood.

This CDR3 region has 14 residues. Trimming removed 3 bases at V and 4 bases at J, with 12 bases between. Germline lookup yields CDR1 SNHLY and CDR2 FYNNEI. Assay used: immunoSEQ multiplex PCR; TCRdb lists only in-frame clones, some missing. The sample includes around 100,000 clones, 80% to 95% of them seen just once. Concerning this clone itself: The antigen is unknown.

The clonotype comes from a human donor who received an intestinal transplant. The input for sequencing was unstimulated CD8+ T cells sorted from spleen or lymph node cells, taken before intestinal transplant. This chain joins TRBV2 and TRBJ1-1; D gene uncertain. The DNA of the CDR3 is TGTGCCAGCAGTGACTCACGGGAGTTCACTGAAGCTTTCTTT. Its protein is CASSDSREFTEAFF. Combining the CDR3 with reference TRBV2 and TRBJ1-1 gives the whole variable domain EPEVTQTPSHQVTQMGQEVILRCVPISNHLYFYWYRQILGQKVEFLVSFYNNEISEKSEIFDDQFSVERPDGSNFTLKIRSTKLEDSAMYFCASSDSREFTEAFFGQGTRLTVV.